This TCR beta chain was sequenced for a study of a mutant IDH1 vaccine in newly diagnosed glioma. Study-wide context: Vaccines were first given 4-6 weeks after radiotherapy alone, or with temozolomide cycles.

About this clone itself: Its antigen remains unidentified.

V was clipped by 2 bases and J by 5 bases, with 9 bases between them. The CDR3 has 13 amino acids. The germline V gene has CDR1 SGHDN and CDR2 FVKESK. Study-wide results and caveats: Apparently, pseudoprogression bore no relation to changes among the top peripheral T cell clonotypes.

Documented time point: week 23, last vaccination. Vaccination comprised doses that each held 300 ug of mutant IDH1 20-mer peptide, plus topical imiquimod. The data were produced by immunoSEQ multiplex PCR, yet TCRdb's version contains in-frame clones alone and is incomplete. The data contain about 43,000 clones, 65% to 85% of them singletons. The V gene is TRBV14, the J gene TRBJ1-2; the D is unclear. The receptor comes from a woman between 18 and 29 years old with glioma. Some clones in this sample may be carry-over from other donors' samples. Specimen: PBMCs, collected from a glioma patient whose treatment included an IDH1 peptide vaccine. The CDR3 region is CASSQPIGYGYTF. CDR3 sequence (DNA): TGTGCCAGCAGCCAACCAATTGGGTATGGCTACACCTTC.